This passage covers 27 T cell receptor beta chains from one sample sequenced in a study of T cell changes during pregnancy in multiple sclerosis. The method was immunoSEQ multiplex PCR; TCRdb's version includes in-frame clones alone and lacks a portion of them. The sample gives under 45,000 clones, approximately 91% of which show up once; 4.5% is in the top ten. Source: peripheral blood, taken in the second trimester of pregnancy. Receptor source: a female donor in good health, enrolled as a control in a pregnancy study.

The J gene is TRBJ2-3, the V gene TRBV28; 10 bases are a match to TRBD2. CDR3 length: 18 residues. Germline trimming cut 6 bases from V and 2 bases from J; bases unmatched to any gene: 14. Per germline, CDR1 MDHEN and CDR2 SYDVKM. In nucleotides, the CDR3 is TGTGCCAGCAGGCAGTGGACTAGCGGCCCAATTTTCACAGATACGCAGTATTTT. This encodes CASRQWTSGPIFTDTQYF.

This clone was seen a single time. The gene calls are TRBV5-5 and TRBJ2-7, with D possibly TRBD1 on 6 matching bases. From germline, CDR1 is SGHKS and CDR2 YYEKEE (reference sequence). The germline V and J ends were trimmed by 3 bases and 0 bases, with 16 bases remaining between them. The CDR3 has 16 residues. The CDR3 loop reads CASSSRPRGVSYEQYF. CDR3 DNA sequence: TGTGCCAGCAGCTCCCGGCCCAGGGGCGTCTCCTACGAGCAGTACTTC.

This clone is medium-sized (0.01 to 0.1%). The CDR3 sequence: CASSGRTADTGELFF. The DNA of the CDR3 is TGCGCCAGCAGTGGAAGGACAGCCGACACCGGGGAGCTGTTTTTT. The chain employs TRBV10-1 and TRBJ2-2, with a possible D match to TRBD1 (6 bases). Per germline, CDR1 WNHNN and CDR2 SYGVQD (reference sequence). With 4 bases removed from V and 3 bases from J, the gap between germline ends came to 12 bases. CDR3 length: 15 amino acids.

The V and J genes are TRBV27 and TRBJ2-7; 9 bases match TRBD1. V was pared by 2 bases and J by 3 bases, with 8 bases of the junction left unmatched. This CDR3 contains 16 residues. Germline V gives CDR1 MNHEY, CDR2 SMNVEV (reference sequence). The CDR3, as DNA: TGTGCCAGCAGTTTACTCACCGGGACAGGGCTCTACGAGCAGTACTTC. This codes for CASSLLTGTGLYEQYF.

J is TRBJ1-4 and V is TRBV25-1, with TRBD1 identical over 8 bases. The CDR3 loop spans 15 amino acids. Germline CDR1 and CDR2: MGHDK and SYGVNS. Trimming removed 3 bases from V and 7 bases from J; junction bases left unmatched: 7. For the CDR3, the DNA is TGTGCCAGCAGTGACCTACAGGGGGTAGGTGAAAAACTGTTTTTT. Translated: CASSDLQGVGEKLFF.

The chain recombines TRBV5-1 with TRBJ2-1; 16 bases align to TRBD2. The CDR3 has 19 amino acids. V was pared by 0 bases and J by 7 bases, with 10 bases of the junction left unmatched. Germline CDR1 SGHRS, CDR2 YFSETQ. CDR3 sequence (DNA): TGCGCCAGCAGCTTGGAGGGACTAGCGGGAGGGCCTCGTTCAAATGAGCAGTTCTTC. Protein product: CASSLEGLAGGPRSNEQFF.

The V and J genes are TRBV27 and TRBJ1-3; no definite D call. Trimming took 4 bases from V and 0 from J, leaving 7 bases between them. The CDR3 has 14 residues. Germline CDR1 and CDR2: MNHEY and SMNVEV (reference sequence). CDR3 loop: CASSSAGSGNTIYF. The CDR3 DNA follows: TGTGCCAGCAGTTCCGCGGGCTCTGGAAACACCATATATTTT.

The chain recombines TRBV7-3 with TRBJ2-1; TRBD2 aligns across 8 bases. The germline CDR1 and CDR2 sequences are SGHTA and FQGTGA. After removal of 5 bases from V and 12 bases from J, the junction contained 12 bases not matched to a gene. The length of the CDR3 is 14 residues. CDR3 DNA: TGTGCCAGCAGCCCGACCCCGGCGGCGGGGGGGCAGTTCTTC. It specifies CASSPTPAAGGQFF.

The chain links TRBV5-4 to TRBJ1-2; D gene ambiguous. Germline lookup yields CDR1 SGHNT and CDR2 YYREEE (reference sequence). The CDR3 is 14 residues long. Trimming pared 6 bases from V and 8 bases from J, leaving 20 bases between. The CDR3 DNA is TGTGCCAGCACCTTCCGGGTGGCCAGAGAGGGCTACACCTTC. This sequence encodes CASTFRVAREGYTF.

The chain uses TRBV9 and TRBJ2-2; 10 bases fit TRBD1. The V segment lost 10 bases and the J segment 7 bases; nucleotides outside the gene matches: 10. The CDR3 covers 14 residues. CDR1 and CDR2 from the germline V gene are SGDLS and YYNGEE. CDR3 DNA: TGTGCCGGCGGGACAGGGGACACCAGCGGGGAGCTGTTTTTT. It codes for CAGGTGDTSGELFF.

V and J are TRBV7-3 and TRBJ1-1; 8 bases fit TRBD1. Per germline, CDR1 SGHTA and CDR2 FQGTGA. The CDR3 spans 12 residues. Trimming cost V 2 bases and J 7 bases; bases outside gene matches: 0. The chain's CDR3 is CASSLGTGEAFF. The DNA for the CDR3 is TGTGCCAGCAGCTTAGGGACAGGTGAAGCTTTCTTT. The full variable domain, its missing parts supplied by reference TRBV7-3 and TRBJ1-1, is GAGVSQTPSNKVTEKGKYVELRCDPISGHTALYWYRQSLGQGPEFLIYFQGTGAADDSGLPNDRFFAVRPEGSVSTLKIQRTERGDSAVYLCASSLGTGEAFFGQGTRLTVV.

This clone appeared a few times. The chain has TRBV7-8 and TRBJ2-7, with D unclear. The germline V gene encodes CDR1 SGHVS and CDR2 FQNEAQ. There are 13 residues in the CDR3. The V and J ends lost 4 bases and 0 bases respectively, with 7 bases between them. The DNA of the CDR3 is TGTGCCAGCAGCTACACAAGCTCCTACGAGCAGTACTTC. Translated, it gives CASSYTSSYEQYF.

J is TRBJ2-5 and V is TRBV5-1; 8 bases map to TRBD1. V was clipped by 0 bases and J by 4 bases; unmatched bases: 5. The CDR3 sequence is 15 residues long. Germline CDR1 reads SGHRS; CDR2 reads YFSETQ. DNA for the CDR3: TGCGCCAGCAGCTTGGGGCAGGGGGCGTTAGAGACCCAGTACTTC. Translating gives CASSLGQGALETQYF.

Regarding this clone: The same CDR3 also results from other DNA sequences found in this sample. The chain joins TRBV7-2 to TRBJ2-5; D is uncertain. Trimming cost V 5 bases and J 2 bases, with 3 bases left between them. Per germline, CDR1 SGHTA and CDR2 FQGNSA. CDR3 length: 11 amino acids. As DNA, the CDR3 is TGTGCCAGCAGCCCTCAAGAGACCCAGTACTTC. This codes for CASSPQETQYF.

The table lists this clone with a count of one. The chain carries TRBV9 and TRBJ1-1; 12 bases match TRBD1. Trimming removed 0 bases from V and 4 bases from J; junction bases left unmatched: 7. Germline CDR1 is SGDLS and CDR2 is YYNGEE. The CDR3 extends over 17 amino acids. The DNA for the CDR3 is TGTGCCAGCAGCGTAGCGGGACAGGGGGCAGTGGGCACTGAAGCTTTCTTT. This sequence encodes CASSVAGQGAVGTEAFF.

This sequence joins TRBV18 and TRBJ1-5; 8 nucleotides agree with TRBD1. V was clipped by 5 bases and J by 5 bases; unmatched bases: 5. Germline V gene sequence: CDR1 KGHSH, CDR2 LQKENI. The CDR3 totals 14 residues. CDR3 residues: CASSIQGGDQPQHF. CDR3 DNA: TGTGCCAGCTCAATACAGGGGGGAGATCAGCCCCAGCATTTT.

The chain recombines TRBV5-5 with TRBJ2-7; D is perhaps TRBD1 (5 bases). This CDR3 spans 14 amino acids. Germline V CDR1 and CDR2: SGHKS, YYEKEE (reference sequence). V was pared by 0 bases and J by 5 bases, with 12 bases between. DNA of the CDR3: TGTGCCAGCAGCTTGGGTCAGGGTCGCGACGAGCAGTACTTC. It translates to CASSLGQGRDEQYF.

This rearrangement joins TRBV7-9 to TRBJ1-5, with 12 bases aligning to TRBD1. The CDR3 has 18 residues. The V and J ends lost 6 bases and 6 bases, in that order; junction bases with no gene match: 15. Germline V CDR1 and CDR2: SEHNR, FQNEAQ (reference sequence). In DNA, the CDR3 is TGTGCCAGCAGTCATTCCGGGACAGGGGGCGCGAAGGGTCAGCCCCAGCATTTT. It encodes CASSHSGTGGAKGQPQHF.

V is TRBV7-3 and J is TRBJ1-1, with TRBD1 as a possible D gene (5 bases). The germline CDR1 and CDR2 sequences are SGHTA and FQGTGA. CDR3 length equals 13 residues. Trimming pared 2 bases from V and 4 bases from J, leaving 8 bases between. The CDR3 here is CASSLQGPTEAFF. CDR3 nucleotide sequence: TGTGCCAGCAGCTTACAGGGCCCCACTGAAGCTTTCTTT.

V is TRBV10-3 and J is TRBJ2-7; TRBD2 might be the D (5 bases). V was clipped by 3 bases and J by 2 bases, with 14 bases between them. In germline, CDR1 is ENHRY, CDR2 SYGVKD. There are 15 residues in the CDR3. DNA of the CDR3: TGTGCCATCAGTGAATGGCCGACTACCCCCTACGAGCAGTACTTC. Translating it yields CAISEWPTTPYEQYF.

The chain uses TRBV14 and TRBJ1-2; D perhaps matches TRBD1 (5 bases). Germline-derived CDR1 and CDR2 are SGHDN and FVKESK. The CDR3 contains 13 residues. V was clipped by 2 bases and J by 6 bases, with 10 bases between them. CDR3 sequence (DNA): TGTGCCAGCAGCCAACGGGGGGGGAATGGCTACACCTTC. Translating it yields CASSQRGGNGYTF.

Only a few counts were recorded for this clone. The chain combines TRBV4-1 with TRBJ2-4; TRBD1 aligns across 10 bases. V was clipped by 2 bases and J by 2 bases; unmatched bases: 3. The CDR3 extends over 16 amino acids. Germline CDR1 is MGHRA and CDR2 is YSYEKL. The CDR3 DNA follows: TGCGCCAGCAGCCAACCGGGACAGGGGACCAAAAACATTCAGTACTTC. Encoded protein: CASSQPGQGTKNIQYF.

The chain recombines TRBV28 with TRBJ2-1; no clear D. Trimming removed 9 bases at V and 0 bases at J, with 15 bases between. The CDR3 extends over 15 amino acids. CDR1 and CDR2 from the germline V gene are MDHEN and SYDVKM. The DNA for the CDR3 is TGTGCCAGTGAAGAAGACCCTAGCTCCTACAATGAGCAGTTCTTC. Translation: CASEEDPSSYNEQFF.

The V gene is TRBV6-1, the J gene TRBJ1-1; D perhaps matches TRBD1 (6 bases). The CDR3 totals 14 residues. Trimming took off 6 bases at V and 4 bases at J, with 15 bases between the two ends. Germline loops: CDR1 MNHNS, CDR2 SASEGT. In DNA, the CDR3 is TGTGCCAGCAGGGCCTGGGACACTGGCACTGAAGCTTTCTTT. It specifies CASRAWDTGTEAFF.

This rearrangement joins TRBV18 to TRBJ2-3; 7 bases map to TRBD1. Germline loops: CDR1 KGHSH, CDR2 LQKENI. Trimming removed 1 base from V and 1 base from J; junction bases left unmatched: 8. The CDR3 length is 17 residues. This CDR3 reads CASSPRNKGARTDTQYF. CDR3 bases: TGTGCCAGCTCACCACGGAACAAGGGGGCGCGCACAGATACGCAGTATTTT.

This sequence joins TRBV19 and TRBJ2-3; TRBD2 matches 8 bases. The junction had 12 bases not matched to a gene; V was cut back by 3 bases and J by 1 base. CDR3 length: 18 residues. CDR1 is LNHDA and CDR2 is SQIVND in the germline V gene (reference sequence). CDR3 sequence: CASSMTPPGAGGTDTQYF. The CDR3 nucleotides read TGTGCCAGTAGTATGACCCCGCCGGGAGCGGGGGGCACAGATACGCAGTATTTT.

The chain couples TRBV6-6 to TRBJ2-2; 7 bases are shared with TRBD1. J lost 8 bases, V lost 5 bases, and 11 bases had no gene match. There are 15 residues in the CDR3. Germline CDR1 reads MNHNY; CDR2 reads SVGAGI (reference sequence). As DNA, the CDR3 is TGTGCCAGCAGTACCCGACAGGGTAGAGTGGGGGAGCTGTTTTTT. Residues: CASSTRQGRVGELFF.